This T cell receptor beta chain was identified in a study of T-cell memory formation after mild COVID-19. Study summary: Clusters of TCRs were largely donor specific. Whole-study findings and limits: Shrinking CD4+ clones resided mostly in CM and EM, and CD8+ ones in EMRA. Clones that contracted from day 15 to 85 had balanced CD4/CD8; later expanders were CD4+ biased.

Constant-segment primers served in 5'RACE that generated TCR alpha and TCR beta cDNA libraries bearing sample barcodes and UMIs. TCRdb reprocessed the 5' RACE reads via MiXCR and lists one record per CDR3 protein. The table lists hundreds of thousands of distinct CDR3 sequences, 13% to 15% of them singletons. This clonotype was counted at least ten times. Its target is unknown. This CDR3 region has 16 residues. Per germline, CDR1 SGHRS and CDR2 YFSETQ. J gave up 2 bases and V 6 bases, and 6 bases lay outside the gene matches. Sequenced sample: PBMCs or a T cell subset sorted from them (not recorded which). This sequence originates from a man aged 18 to 30 who had mild COVID-19 (a few samples of this study predate the infection). Cell type and time point are not known. This chain links TRBV5-1 with TRBJ2-2; 11 nucleotides line up with TRBD2. CDR3 residues: CASTPLAGGNTGELFF. The CDR3 DNA sequence: TGCGCCAGCACCCCCCTAGCGGGGGGTAACACCGGGGAGCTGTTTTTT.